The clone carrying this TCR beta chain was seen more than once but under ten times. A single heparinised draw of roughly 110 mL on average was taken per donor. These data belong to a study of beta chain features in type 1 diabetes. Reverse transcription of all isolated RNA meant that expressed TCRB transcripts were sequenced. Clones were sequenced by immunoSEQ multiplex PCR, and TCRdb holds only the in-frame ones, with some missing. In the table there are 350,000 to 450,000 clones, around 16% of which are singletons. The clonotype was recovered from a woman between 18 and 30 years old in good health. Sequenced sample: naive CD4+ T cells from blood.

The CDR3 protein is CASSQDLGGEIYGYTF. CDR3 in DNA: TGCGCCAGCAGCCAAGATTTAGGGGGGGAGATCTATGGCTACACCTTC. The chain has TRBV4-3 and TRBJ1-2, with D tentatively TRBD1 (6 bases). From germline, CDR1 is LGHNA and CDR2 YSLEER. The length of the CDR3 is 16 residues. Trimming took off 0 bases at V and 4 bases at J, with 15 bases between the two ends.